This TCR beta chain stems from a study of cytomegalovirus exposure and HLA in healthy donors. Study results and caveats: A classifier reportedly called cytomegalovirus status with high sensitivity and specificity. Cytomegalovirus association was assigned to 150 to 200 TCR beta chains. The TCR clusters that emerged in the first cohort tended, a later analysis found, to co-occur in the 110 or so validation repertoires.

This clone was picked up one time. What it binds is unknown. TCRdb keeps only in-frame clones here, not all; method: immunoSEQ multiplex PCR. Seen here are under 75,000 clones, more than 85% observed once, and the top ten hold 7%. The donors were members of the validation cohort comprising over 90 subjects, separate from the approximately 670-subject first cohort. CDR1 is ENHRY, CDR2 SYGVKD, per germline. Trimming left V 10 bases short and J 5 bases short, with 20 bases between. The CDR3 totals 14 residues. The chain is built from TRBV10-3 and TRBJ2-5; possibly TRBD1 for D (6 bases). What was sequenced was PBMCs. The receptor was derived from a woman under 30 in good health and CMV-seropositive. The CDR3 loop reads CATRGTGTSETQYF. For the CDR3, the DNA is TGTGCCACCCGGGGAACAGGGACAAGTGAGACCCAGTACTTC.